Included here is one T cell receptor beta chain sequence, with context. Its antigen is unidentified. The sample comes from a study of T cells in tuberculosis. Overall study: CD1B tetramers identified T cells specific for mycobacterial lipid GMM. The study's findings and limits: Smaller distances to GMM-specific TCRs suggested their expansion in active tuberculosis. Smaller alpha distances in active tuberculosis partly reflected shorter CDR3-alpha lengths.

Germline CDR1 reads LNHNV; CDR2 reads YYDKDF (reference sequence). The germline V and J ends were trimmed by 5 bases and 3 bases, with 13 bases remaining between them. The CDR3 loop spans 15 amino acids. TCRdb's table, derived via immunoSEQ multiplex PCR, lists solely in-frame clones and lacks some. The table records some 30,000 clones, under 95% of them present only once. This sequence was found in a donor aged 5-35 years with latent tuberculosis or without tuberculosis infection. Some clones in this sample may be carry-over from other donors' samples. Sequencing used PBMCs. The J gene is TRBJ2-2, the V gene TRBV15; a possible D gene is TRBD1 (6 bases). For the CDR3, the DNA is TGTGCCACCAGCGGGGGCCGTAGTGACACCGGGGAGCTGTTTTTT. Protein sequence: CATSGGRSDTGELFF.